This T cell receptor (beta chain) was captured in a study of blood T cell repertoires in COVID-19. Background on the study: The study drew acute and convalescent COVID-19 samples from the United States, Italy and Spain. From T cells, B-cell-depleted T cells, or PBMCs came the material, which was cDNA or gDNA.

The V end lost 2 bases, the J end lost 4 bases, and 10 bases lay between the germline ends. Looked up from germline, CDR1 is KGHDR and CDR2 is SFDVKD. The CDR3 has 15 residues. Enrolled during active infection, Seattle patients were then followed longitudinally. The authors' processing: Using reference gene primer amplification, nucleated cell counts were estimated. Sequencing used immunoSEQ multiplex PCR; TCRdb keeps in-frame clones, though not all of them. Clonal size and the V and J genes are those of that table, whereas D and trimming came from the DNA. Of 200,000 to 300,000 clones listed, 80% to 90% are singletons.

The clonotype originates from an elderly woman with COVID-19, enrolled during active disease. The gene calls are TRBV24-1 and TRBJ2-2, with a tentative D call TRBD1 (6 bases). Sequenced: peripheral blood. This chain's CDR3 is CATSDSYRVTGELFF. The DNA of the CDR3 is TGTGCCACCAGTGATTCGTACAGGGTCACCGGGGAGCTGTTTTTT.